The following is a T cell receptor (beta chain) sequence with its context. Its cognate antigen is unknown. Macro-dissection enriched premalignant or tumor cells before nucleic acid extraction. This sample was included in a study of immune evolution from preneoplasia to lung adenocarcinoma. Study-wide points: Later-stage lesions seemingly showed higher T cell density and diversity than normal lung.

Produced via immunoSEQ multiplex PCR; TCRdb's table is partial and in-frame only. The sample shows about 21,000 clones, over 70% of them seen only once. Sequenced material: FFPE invasive lung adenocarcinoma tissue. The receptor comes from a person in their 60s with lung adenocarcinoma.

The CDR3 bases are TGTGCCTGGGGGACAGGGGCCCACGAGCAGTACTTC. It codes for CAWGTGAHEQYF. The chain has TRBV30 and TRBJ2-7, with TRBD1 matching 10 bases. The V gene's germline CDR1 is GTSNPN and CDR2 SVGIG (reference sequence). Losses at the gene ends were 5 bases for V and 5 bases for J; bases not matched to a gene: 3. The CDR3 runs 12 residues.